The T cell receptor (beta chain) described here comes from a study of cytomegalovirus exposure and HLA in healthy donors. Study-level results: Cytomegalovirus status was reportedly diagnosed by the classifier with high specificity and sensitivity. The authors enumerated some 160 TCR beta chains as linked to cytomegalovirus. The tendency of first-cohort TCR clusters to co-occur in the 130 or so validation repertoires was identified by a subsequent analysis.

Profiled with immunoSEQ multiplex PCR; TCRdb holds only in-frame clones, not every one. The sample comprises 100,000 to 150,000 clones, nearly 90% of which are singletons, and around 1.1% rests with the top ten. V dropped 0 bases and J dropped 7 bases, with 7 bases sitting between them. This CDR3 has 12 amino acids. The germline gives CDR1 SGHRS, CDR2 YFSETQ. With respect to this clone: No antigen is known for it.

The V gene is TRBV5-1, the J gene TRBJ1-2, with a tentative D call TRBD1 (6 bases). The receptor was isolated from a woman aged 18-29 years in good health and CMV-seronegative. The sample consisted of PBMCs. The CDR3 DNA reads TGCGCCAGCAGCTTGGAACAGGGTGGCTACACCTTC. It translates to CASSLEQGGYTF.